This T cell receptor beta chain was captured by sequencing in a study of OX40 agonist ivuxolimab in advanced cancers. About the research overall: Treatment of patients was with ivuxolimab, an agonistic anti-OX40 (CD134) antibody. Enrollees could have had prior anti-PD-1, anti-PD-L1 or anti-CTLA-4 therapy, which more than 30% had received.

Here immunoSEQ multiplex PCR was the method, and the copy in TCRdb shows in-frame clones only, minus some. The sample lists 65,000 to 90,000 clones, about 90% seen once, with 7.6% in the top ten. Study conclusions and caveats: Dose levels from 0.1 to 3.0 mg/kg saw CD4+ and CD8+ blood T cells expand clonally by week 6.

The V and J ends lost 4 bases and 4 bases, in that order; junction bases with no gene match: 8. This CDR3 has 17 residues. Per the germline V gene, CDR1 is SGDLS and CDR2 is YYNGEE. To note about this clone: Its target is unknown.

Autoimmune disease history or systemic immunosuppression led to patients being barred. Sequenced here: CD4+ or CD8+ T cells sorted from blood, sampled in a trial of the OX40 agonist ivuxolimab. The origin of this receptor is an adult with an advanced solid tumor such as melanoma, head and neck, liver or kidney cancer. The chain joins TRBV9 to TRBJ2-2, with 12 nucleotides matching TRBD2. Written as DNA, the CDR3 is TGTGCCAGCAGCTCACGGACTAGCGGGGATTTCACCGGGGAGCTGTTTTTT. It translates to CASSSRTSGDFTGELFF.